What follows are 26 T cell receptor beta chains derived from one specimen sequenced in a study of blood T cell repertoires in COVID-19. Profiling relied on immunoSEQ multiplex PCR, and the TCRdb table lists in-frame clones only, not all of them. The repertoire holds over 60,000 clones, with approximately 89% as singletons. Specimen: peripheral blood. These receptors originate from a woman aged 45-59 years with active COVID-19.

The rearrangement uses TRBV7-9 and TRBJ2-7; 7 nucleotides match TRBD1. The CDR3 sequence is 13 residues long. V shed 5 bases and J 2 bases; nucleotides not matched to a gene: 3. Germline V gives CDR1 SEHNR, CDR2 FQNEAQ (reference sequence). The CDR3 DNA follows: TGTGCCAGCAGCCGACAGGGAACCTACGAGCAGTACTTC. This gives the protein CASSRQGTYEQYF.

CDR3 coding DNA: TGTGCCAGCAGATCTCCTAGCGGGAGAAGGGACGAGCAGTACTTC. It yields the protein CASRSPSGRRDEQYF. This sequence joins TRBV6-6 and TRBJ2-7; 10 bases line up with TRBD2. With V trimmed by 6 bases and J by 5 bases, 10 bases remained unmatched. The CDR3 is made up of 15 amino acids. The germline CDR1 and CDR2 sequences are MNHNY and SVGAGI (reference sequence).

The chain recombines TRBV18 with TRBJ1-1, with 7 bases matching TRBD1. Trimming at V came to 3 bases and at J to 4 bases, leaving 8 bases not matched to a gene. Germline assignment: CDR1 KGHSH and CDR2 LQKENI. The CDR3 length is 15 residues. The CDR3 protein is CASSPRQGIGTEAFF. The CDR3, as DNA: TGTGCCAGCTCACCTAGACAGGGAATCGGCACTGAAGCTTTCTTT.

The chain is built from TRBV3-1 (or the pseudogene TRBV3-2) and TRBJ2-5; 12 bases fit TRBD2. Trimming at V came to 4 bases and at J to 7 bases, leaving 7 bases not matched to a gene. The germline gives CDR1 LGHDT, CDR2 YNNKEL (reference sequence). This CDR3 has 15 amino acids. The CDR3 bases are TGTGCCAGCAGCCGACTAGCGGGAGAAGGTGGGACCCAGTACTTC. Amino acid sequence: CASSRLAGEGGTQYF.

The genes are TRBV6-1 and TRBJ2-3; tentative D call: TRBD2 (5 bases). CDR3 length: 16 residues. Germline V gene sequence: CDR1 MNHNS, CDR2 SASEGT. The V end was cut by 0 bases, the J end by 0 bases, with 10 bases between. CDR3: CASSEAQRISTDTQYF. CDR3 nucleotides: TGTGCCAGCAGTGAAGCGCAGCGGATAAGCACAGATACGCAGTATTTT.

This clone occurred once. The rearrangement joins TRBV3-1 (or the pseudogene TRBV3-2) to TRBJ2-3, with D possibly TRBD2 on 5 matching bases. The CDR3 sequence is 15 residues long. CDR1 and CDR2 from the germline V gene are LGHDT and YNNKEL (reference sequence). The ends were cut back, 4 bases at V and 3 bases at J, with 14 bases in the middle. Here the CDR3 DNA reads TGTGCCAGCAGCCCCCTAGCAGACGGGACAGATACGCAGTATTTT. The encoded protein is CASSPLADGTDTQYF.

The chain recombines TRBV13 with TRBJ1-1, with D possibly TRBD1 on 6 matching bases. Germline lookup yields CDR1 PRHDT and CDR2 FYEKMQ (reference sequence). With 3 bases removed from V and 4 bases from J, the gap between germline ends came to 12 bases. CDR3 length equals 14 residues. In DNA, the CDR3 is TGTGCCAGCAGCTTCCCAGGCAGGGGCACTGAAGCTTTCTTT. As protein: CASSFPGRGTEAFF.

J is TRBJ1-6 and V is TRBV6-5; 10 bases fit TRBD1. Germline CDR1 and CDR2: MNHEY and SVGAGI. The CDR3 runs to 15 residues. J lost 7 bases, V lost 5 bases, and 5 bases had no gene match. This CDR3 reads CASSTRTGGNSPLHF. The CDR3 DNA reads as TGTGCCAGCAGTACCAGGACAGGGGGAAATTCACCCCTCCACTTT.

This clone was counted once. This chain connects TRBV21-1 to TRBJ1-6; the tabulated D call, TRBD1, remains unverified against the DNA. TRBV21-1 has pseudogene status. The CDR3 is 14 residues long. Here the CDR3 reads CASSAGGVGSPLHF. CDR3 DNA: TGTGCCAGCAGCGCAGGGGGCGTCGGTTCACCCCTCCACTTT.

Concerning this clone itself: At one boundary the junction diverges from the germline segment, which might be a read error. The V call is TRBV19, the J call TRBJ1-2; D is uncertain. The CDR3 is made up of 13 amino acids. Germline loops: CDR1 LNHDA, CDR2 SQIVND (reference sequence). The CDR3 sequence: CASRGPINDGYTF. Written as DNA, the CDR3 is TGTGCCAGTAGGGGCCCGATTAACGATGGCTACACCTTC.

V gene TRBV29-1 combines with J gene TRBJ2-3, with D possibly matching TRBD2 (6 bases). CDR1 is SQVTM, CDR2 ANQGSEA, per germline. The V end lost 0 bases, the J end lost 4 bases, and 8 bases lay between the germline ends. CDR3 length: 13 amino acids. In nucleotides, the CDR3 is TGCAGCGTTGAAGAGCGGGGTCCAGATACGCAGTATTTT. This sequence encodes CSVEERGPDTQYF.

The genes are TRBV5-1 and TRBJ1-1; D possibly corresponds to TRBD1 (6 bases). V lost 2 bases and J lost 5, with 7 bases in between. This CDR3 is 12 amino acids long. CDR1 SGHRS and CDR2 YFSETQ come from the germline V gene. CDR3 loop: CASSFQGTEAFF. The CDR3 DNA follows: TGCGCCAGCAGCTTTCAGGGGACTGAAGCTTTCTTT.

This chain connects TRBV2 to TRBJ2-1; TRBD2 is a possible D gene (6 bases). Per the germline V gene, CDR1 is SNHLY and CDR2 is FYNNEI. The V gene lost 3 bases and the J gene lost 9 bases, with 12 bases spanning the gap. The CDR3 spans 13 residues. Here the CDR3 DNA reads TGTGCCAGCAGTGATGGCGGGACGGTTGAGCAGTTCTTC. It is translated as CASSDGGTVEQFF.

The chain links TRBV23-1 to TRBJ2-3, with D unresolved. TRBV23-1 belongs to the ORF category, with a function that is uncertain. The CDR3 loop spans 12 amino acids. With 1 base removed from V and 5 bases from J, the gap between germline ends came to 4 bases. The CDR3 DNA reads TGCGCCAGCAGTCAATATCTAGATACGCAGTATTTT. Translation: CASSQYLDTQYF.

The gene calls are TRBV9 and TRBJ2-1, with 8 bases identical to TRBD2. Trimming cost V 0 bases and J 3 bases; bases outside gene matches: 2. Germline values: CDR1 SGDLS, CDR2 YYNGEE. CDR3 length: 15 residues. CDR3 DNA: TGTGCCAGCAGCGTAGCAGCGGGAGTCTACAATGAGCAGTTCTTC. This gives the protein CASSVAAGVYNEQFF.

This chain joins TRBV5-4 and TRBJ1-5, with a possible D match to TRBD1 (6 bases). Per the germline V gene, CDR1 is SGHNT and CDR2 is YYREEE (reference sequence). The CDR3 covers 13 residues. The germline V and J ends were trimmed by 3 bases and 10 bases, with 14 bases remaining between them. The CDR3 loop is CASSSEGGRPQHF. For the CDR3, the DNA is TGTGCCAGCAGCTCGGAGGGGGGGCGTCCCCAGCATTTT.

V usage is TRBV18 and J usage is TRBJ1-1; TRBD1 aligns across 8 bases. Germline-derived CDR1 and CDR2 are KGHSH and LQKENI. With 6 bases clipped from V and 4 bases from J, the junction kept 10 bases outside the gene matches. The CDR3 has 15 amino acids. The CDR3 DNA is TGTGCCAGCTCCGTGGCAGGGGGCGCGGGCACTGAAGCTTTCTTT. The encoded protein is CASSVAGGAGTEAFF.

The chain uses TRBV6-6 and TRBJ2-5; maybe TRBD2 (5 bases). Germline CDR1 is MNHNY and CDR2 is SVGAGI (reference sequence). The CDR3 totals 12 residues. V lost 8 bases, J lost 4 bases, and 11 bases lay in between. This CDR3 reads CASGGLGETQYF. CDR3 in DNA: TGTGCCAGCGGCGGGCTTGGAGAGACCCAGTACTTC.

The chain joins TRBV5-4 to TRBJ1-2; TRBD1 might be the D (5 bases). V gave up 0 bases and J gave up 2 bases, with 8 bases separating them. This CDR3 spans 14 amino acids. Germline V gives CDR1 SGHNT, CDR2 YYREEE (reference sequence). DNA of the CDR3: TGTGCCAGCAGCTTGGAACAGGCGAACTATGGCTACACCTTC. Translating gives CASSLEQANYGYTF.

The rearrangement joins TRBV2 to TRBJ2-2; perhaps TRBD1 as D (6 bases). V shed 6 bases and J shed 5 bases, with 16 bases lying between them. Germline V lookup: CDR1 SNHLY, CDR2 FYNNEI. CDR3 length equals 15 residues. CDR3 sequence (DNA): TGTGCCAGCAGGGGGGACACCTTTCCTACCGGGGAGCTGTTTTTT. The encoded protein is CASRGDTFPTGELFF. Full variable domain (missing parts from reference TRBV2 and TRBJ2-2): EPEVTQTPSHQVTQMGQEVILRCVPISNHLYFYWYRQILGQKVEFLVSFYNNEISEKSEIFDDQFSVERPDGSNFTLKIRSTKLEDSAMYFCASRGDTFPTGELFFGEGSRLTVL.

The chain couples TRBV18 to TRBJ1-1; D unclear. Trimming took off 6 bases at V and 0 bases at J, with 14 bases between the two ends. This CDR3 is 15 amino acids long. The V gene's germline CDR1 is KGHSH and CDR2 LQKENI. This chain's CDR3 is CASSPDTYLNTEAFF. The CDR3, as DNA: TGTGCCAGCTCCCCAGACACGTATTTGAACACTGAAGCTTTCTTT.

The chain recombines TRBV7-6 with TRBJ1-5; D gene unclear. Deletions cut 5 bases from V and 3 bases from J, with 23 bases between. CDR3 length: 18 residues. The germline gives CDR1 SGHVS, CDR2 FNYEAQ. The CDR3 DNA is TGTGCCAGCAGCCCCCAGTCCCGACATGGCGCGATCAATCAGCCCCAGCATTTT. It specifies CASSPQSRHGAINQPQHF.

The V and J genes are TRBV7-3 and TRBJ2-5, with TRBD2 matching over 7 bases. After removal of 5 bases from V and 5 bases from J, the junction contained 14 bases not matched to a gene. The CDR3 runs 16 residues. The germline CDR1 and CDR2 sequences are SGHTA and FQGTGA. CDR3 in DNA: TGTGCCAGCAGCCCCGGTTTGGGGGAGGGTTGGGAGACCCAGTACTTC. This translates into CASSPGLGEGWETQYF. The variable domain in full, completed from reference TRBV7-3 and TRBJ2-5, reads GAGVSQTPSNKVTEKGKYVELRCDPISGHTALYWYRQSLGQGPEFLIYFQGTGAADDSGLPNDRFFAVRPEGSVSTLKIQRTERGDSAVYLCASSPGLGEGWETQYFGPGTRLLVL.

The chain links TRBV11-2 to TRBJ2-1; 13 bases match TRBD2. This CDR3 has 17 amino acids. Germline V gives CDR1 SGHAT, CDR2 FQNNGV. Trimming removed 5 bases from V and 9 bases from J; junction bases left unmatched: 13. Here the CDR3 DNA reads TGTGCCAGCAGCCCGCTCTGGACTAGCGGGAGTAGCGGTGAGCAGTTCTTC. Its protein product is CASSPLWTSGSSGEQFF.

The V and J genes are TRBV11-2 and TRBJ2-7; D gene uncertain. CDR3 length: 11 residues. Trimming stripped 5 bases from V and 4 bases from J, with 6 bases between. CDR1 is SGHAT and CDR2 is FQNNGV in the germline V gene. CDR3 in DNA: TGTGCCAGCAGCGTAACATACGAGCAGTACTTC. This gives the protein CASSVTYEQYF.

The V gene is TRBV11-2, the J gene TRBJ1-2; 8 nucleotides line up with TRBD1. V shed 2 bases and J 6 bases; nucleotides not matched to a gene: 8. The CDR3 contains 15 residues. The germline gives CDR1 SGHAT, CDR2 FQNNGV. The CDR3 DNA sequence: TGTGCCAGCAGCTTAACAGGGGGGGCCACCCATGGCTACACCTTC. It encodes CASSLTGGATHGYTF.